These T cell receptor beta chains were read from a single sample in a study of T cells in Graves' hyperthyroidism and ophthalmopathy. TCRdb redid the calling of the multiplex PCR reads with MiXCR, one entry per CDR3 protein. The sample includes approximately 430,000 distinct CDR3 sequences, around 16% of them seen just once. Sequences were obtained from blood. These receptors were collected from a woman between 18 and 29 years old with Graves' hyperthyroidism. Each CDR3 is given with its conserved first and last residue. Fields, in order: D gene, clone size, J gene, V gene, CDR3 length, CDR3 DNA, CDR3 protein. D genes are given only for firm matches. Some rows have no size entry. The others give once, few or many, or a class for an expanded clone.

D: -
size: -
J: TRBJ2-7
V: TRBV28
length: 14
DNA: TGTGCCAGCAGTTTATTCGGGGATACCTACGAGCAGTACTTC
CDR3: CASSLFGDTYEQYF

D: TRBD1
size: -
J: TRBJ1-1
V: TRBV5-1
length: 15
DNA: TGCGCCAGCAGCCGAACACAGGGGGCCGACACTGAAGCTTTCTTT
CDR3: CASSRTQGADTEAFF

D: -
size: many
J: TRBJ1-1
V: TRBV12-3/TRBV12-4
length: 15
DNA: TGTGCCAGCAGCGTTTCGGCAGGGATGAACACTGAAGCTTTCTTT
CDR3: CASSVSAGMNTEAFF

D: TRBD1
size: -
J: TRBJ1-4
V: TRBV27
length: 14
DNA: TGTGCCAGCAGTTTACAGACAGGGGATGAAAAACTGTTTTTT
CDR3: CASSLQTGDEKLFF

D: -
size: many
J: TRBJ2-7
V: TRBV2
length: 15
DNA: TGTGCCAGCAGTAATCCGACAGTATACCCGTACGAGCAGTACTTC
CDR3: CASSNPTVYPYEQYF

D: TRBD2
size: many
J: TRBJ2-5
V: TRBV3-1
length: 17
DNA: TGTGCCAGCAGCCAGCTAGCGGGAGGCACGTACCAAGAGACCCAGTACTTC
CDR3: CASSQLAGGTYQETQYF

D: -
size: many
J: TRBJ2-3
V: TRBV28
length: 12
DNA: TGTGCCAGCAGTTTAGGGTGGGATACGCAGTATTTT
CDR3: CASSLGWDTQYF

D: TRBD2
size: -
J: TRBJ2-1
V: TRBV27
length: 13
DNA: TGTGCCAGCAGGGGACTAGCGGACAATGAGCAGTTCTTC
CDR3: CASRGLADNEQFF

D: -
size: many
J: TRBJ2-6
V: TRBV11-2
length: 15
DNA: TGTGCCAGCAGCTTACCCGGCGCTGGGGCCAACGTCCTGACTTTC
CDR3: CASSLPGAGANVLTF

D: -
size: -
J: TRBJ1-6
V: TRBV5-1
length: 17
DNA: TGTGCCAGCAGCTTCCGCCAGGGGAGGAGAGTACGGGCACCCCTCCACTTT
CDR3: CASSFRQGRRVRAPLHF

D: TRBD1
size: -
J: TRBJ1-5
V: TRBV7-8
length: 15
DNA: TGTGCCAGCAGCTTAAGACAGGGCCCCAATCAGCCCCAGCATTTT
CDR3: CASSLRQGPNQPQHF

D: -
size: many
J: TRBJ2-7
V: TRBV28
length: 12
DNA: TGTGCCAGCAATTCAGGGATATACGAGCAGTACTTC
CDR3: CASNSGIYEQYF

D: -
size: many
J: TRBJ1-1
V: TRBV5-1
length: 12
DNA: TGCGCCAGCAGAACAGGGAACACTGAAGCTTTCTTT
CDR3: CASRTGNTEAFF

D: TRBD2
size: many
J: TRBJ2-7
V: TRBV7-2
length: 15
DNA: TGTGCCAGCAGCTTAGCGGCGGGAGGCCCGTACGAGCAGTACTTC
CDR3: CASSLAAGGPYEQYF

D: -
size: many
J: TRBJ2-4
V: TRBV28
length: 16
DNA: TGTGCCAGCAGGTCTAAGAGGGGGTTTGCCAAAAACATTCAGTACTTC
CDR3: CASRSKRGFAKNIQYF

D: -
size: many
J: TRBJ2-7
V: TRBV28
length: 14
DNA: TGTGCCAGCAATGCATTGGGGCCCCACTACGAGCAGTACTTC
CDR3: CASNALGPHYEQYF

D: TRBD2
size: many
J: TRBJ2-7
V: TRBV7-6
length: 15
DNA: TGTGCCAGCAGCTTACAGAGCGGGAATAGGTACGAGCAGTACTTC
CDR3: CASSLQSGNRYEQYF

D: -
size: many
J: TRBJ1-1
V: TRBV2
length: 13
DNA: TGTGCCAGTAAAAAGACAGGAAACACTGAAGCTTTCTTT
CDR3: CASKKTGNTEAFF

D: TRBD2
size: few
J: TRBJ2-3
V: TRBV7-9
length: 18
DNA: TGTGCCTCCAGCTTCGGCAATTTGGCGGGGGGGCCGCCAGATACGCAGTATTTT
CDR3: CASSFGNLAGGPPDTQYF

D: -
size: -
J: TRBJ2-5
V: TRBV19
length: 18
DNA: TGTGCCAGTAGTTTTGATGGACTTTTACCTGATCAAGCGCAGACCCAGTACTTC
CDR3: CASSFDGLLPDQAQTQYF

D: TRBD2
size: many
J: TRBJ2-7
V: TRBV5-6
length: 14
DNA: TGTGCCAGCAGCCAGGGACTAGCTGTCAACGAGCAGTACTTC
CDR3: CASSQGLAVNEQYF

D: -
size: -
J: TRBJ2-7
V: TRBV10-3
length: 12
DNA: TGTGCCATCAGTGGACGGCCATACGAGCAGTACTTC
CDR3: CAISGRPYEQYF

D: TRBD1
size: many
J: TRBJ2-7
V: TRBV18
length: 16
DNA: TGTGCCAGCTCACCTACGACAGGGGCGTTCTCCTACGAGCAGTACTTC
CDR3: CASSPTTGAFSYEQYF

D: -
size: many
J: TRBJ1-3
V: TRBV12-3/TRBV12-4
length: 15
DNA: TGTGCCAGCAGGGGTGTAGGCAGCTCTGGAAACACCATATATTTT
CDR3: CASRGVGSSGNTIYF

D: -
size: many
J: TRBJ2-7
V: TRBV3-1
length: 14
DNA: TGTGCCAGCAGCCAAGGCTCGACAGGCTACGAGCAGTACTTC
CDR3: CASSQGSTGYEQYF

D: -
size: many
J: TRBJ2-3
V: TRBV9
length: 14
DNA: TGTGCCAGCAGCCCCCTAGGAAACACAGATACGCAGTATTTT
CDR3: CASSPLGNTDTQYF

D: TRBD2
size: many
J: TRBJ2-3
V: TRBV7-9
length: 14
DNA: TGTGCCAGCAGAACTAGCGCCAGCACAGATACGCAGTATTTT
CDR3: CASRTSASTDTQYF

D: TRBD2
size: -
J: TRBJ2-3
V: TRBV6-1
length: 17
DNA: TGTGCCAGCAGTGAGTCGGGACTAGCGGGATATACAGATACGCAGTATTTT
CDR3: CASSESGLAGYTDTQYF

D: -
size: many
J: TRBJ2-7
V: TRBV6-2/TRBV6-3
length: 13
DNA: TGTGCCAGCAGTTATTGGGGCCTTACCGAGCAGTACTTC
CDR3: CASSYWGLTEQYF

D: -
size: -
J: TRBJ1-3
V: TRBV20-1
length: 14
DNA: TGCAGTGCCCCGGACGAGCTCCCTGGAAACACCATATATTTT
CDR3: CSAPDELPGNTIYF

D: -
size: -
J: TRBJ2-1
V: TRBV24-1
length: 14
DNA: TGTGCCACCAGTGATTTCTCGGGTTACAATGAGCAGTTCTTC
CDR3: CATSDFSGYNEQFF

D: -
size: many
J: TRBJ2-2
V: TRBV3-1
length: 11
DNA: TGTGCCAGCCTTTCCTTGGGGGAGCTGTTTTTT
CDR3: CASLSLGELFF

D: -
size: -
J: TRBJ2-5
V: TRBV13
length: 14
DNA: TGTGCCAGCAGCTCGGGACTGCAACAAGAGACCCAGTACTTC
CDR3: CASSSGLQQETQYF

D: -
size: -
J: TRBJ2-2
V: TRBV9
length: 15
DNA: TGTGCCAGCAGCGTCCATTATAACCCCACCGGGGAGCTGTTTTTT
CDR3: CASSVHYNPTGELFF

D: -
size: few
J: TRBJ1-3
V: TRBV9
length: 16
DNA: TGTGCCAGCAGCGTAGGGTCGGTAAGCTCTGGAAACACCATATATTTT
CDR3: CASSVGSVSSGNTIYF

D: TRBD1
size: many
J: TRBJ1-3
V: TRBV6-2/TRBV6-3
length: 15
DNA: TGTGCCAGCAGTTGGACCGGGACAGGGATAAACACCATATATTTT
CDR3: CASSWTGTGINTIYF

D: TRBD1
size: many
J: TRBJ1-2
V: TRBV12-3/TRBV12-4
length: 15
DNA: TGTGCCAGCAGACGGACAGGGGGTTTTAACTATGGCTACACCTTC
CDR3: CASRRTGGFNYGYTF

D: -
size: many
J: TRBJ2-5
V: TRBV6-1
length: 17
DNA: TGTGCCAGCAGTTACGGTGGGCGAACACTGACTCAAGAGACCCAGTACTTC
CDR3: CASSYGGRTLTQETQYF

D: -
size: -
J: TRBJ1-1
V: TRBV12-5
length: 12
DNA: TGTGCTAGTGGTTTGGGAAACACTGAAGCTTTCTTT
CDR3: CASGLGNTEAFF